This T cell receptor beta chain was found in a study of T cells in Graves' hyperthyroidism and ophthalmopathy. The study's findings and limits: Appearing also in blood were most of the thyroid clonotypes expanded above 0.001.

Stable disease denoted Graves' hyperthyroidism without ophthalmopathy progression within 18 months. Reasons for excluding patients were uncontrolled infection, other autoimmune disease, pregnancy or lactation. This sample holds PBMCs from roughly 10 ml fresh peripheral blood. This clonotype was counted a few times. The target antigen is unknown. Germline V lookup: CDR1 SGHAT, CDR2 FQNNGV. CDR3 length equals 15 residues. The trim removed 4 bases at V and 8 bases at J, leaving 10 bases unmatched. Using RNA transcripts as the source, TCR beta CDR3 regions were amplified. RT-PCR in the first round (using the HTBI primer set) targeted the TCR CDR3. TCRdb itself ran the multiplex PCR reads through MiXCR, one entry per CDR3 protein. The sample lists 250,000 to 300,000 distinct CDR3 sequences; approximately 13% were seen once.

V usage is TRBV11-2 and J usage is TRBJ2-1; 8 bases are a match to TRBD2. The material sequenced was blood. The source is a woman aged 40 to 55 with Graves' hyperthyroidism. CDR3 coding DNA: TGTGCCAGCAGCTGGAGCGGGAGCTTTTTGGATGAGCAGTTCTTC. Protein: CASSWSGSFLDEQFF.